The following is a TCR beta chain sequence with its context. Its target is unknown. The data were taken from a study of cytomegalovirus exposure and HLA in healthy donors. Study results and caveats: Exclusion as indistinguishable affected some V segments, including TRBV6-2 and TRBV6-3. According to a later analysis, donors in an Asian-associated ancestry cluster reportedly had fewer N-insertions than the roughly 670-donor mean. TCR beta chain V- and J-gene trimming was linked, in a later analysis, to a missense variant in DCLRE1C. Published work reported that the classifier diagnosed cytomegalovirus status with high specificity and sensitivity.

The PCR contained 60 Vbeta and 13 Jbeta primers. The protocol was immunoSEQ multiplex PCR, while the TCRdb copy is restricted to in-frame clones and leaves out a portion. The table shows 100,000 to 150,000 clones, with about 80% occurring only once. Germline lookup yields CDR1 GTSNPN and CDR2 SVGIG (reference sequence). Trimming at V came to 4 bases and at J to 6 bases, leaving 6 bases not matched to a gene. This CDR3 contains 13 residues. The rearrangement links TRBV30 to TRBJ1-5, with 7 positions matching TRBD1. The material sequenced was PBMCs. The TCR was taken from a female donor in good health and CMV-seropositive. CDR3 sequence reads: CAWNRGDGQPQHF. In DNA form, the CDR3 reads TGTGCCTGGAACAGGGGAGATGGTCAGCCCCAGCATTTT.